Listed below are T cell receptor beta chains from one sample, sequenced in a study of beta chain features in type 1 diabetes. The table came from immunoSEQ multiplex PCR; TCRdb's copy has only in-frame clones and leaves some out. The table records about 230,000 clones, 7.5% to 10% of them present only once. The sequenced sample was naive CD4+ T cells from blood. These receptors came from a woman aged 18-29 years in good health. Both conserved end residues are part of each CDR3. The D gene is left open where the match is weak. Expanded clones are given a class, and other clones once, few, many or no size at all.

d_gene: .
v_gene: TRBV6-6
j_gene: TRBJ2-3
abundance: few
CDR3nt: TGTGCCAGTACCCGGACTGGGCGGACAGATACGCAGTATTTT
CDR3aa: CASTRTGRTDTQYF

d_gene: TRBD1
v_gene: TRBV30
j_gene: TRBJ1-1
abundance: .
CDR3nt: TGTGCCTGGAGGAGACCGGGACAGGCGAGTAGACTCAGGGAAGCTTTCTTT
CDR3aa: CAWRRPGQASRLREAFF

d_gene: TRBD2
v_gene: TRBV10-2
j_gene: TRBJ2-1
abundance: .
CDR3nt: TGCGCCAGCAGGAGGACTAGCGGGGGAGATTACAATGAGCAGTTCTTC
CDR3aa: CASRRTSGGDYNEQFF

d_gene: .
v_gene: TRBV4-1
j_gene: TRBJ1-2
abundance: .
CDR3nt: TGCGCCAGCAGCCAAGTGACCCGGGAAGCCTATGGCTACACCTTC
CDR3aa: CASSQVTREAYGYTF

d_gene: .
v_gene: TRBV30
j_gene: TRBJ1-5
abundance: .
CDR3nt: TGTGCCTGGAGCCCGATAGGGGCAGGGAGCAATCAGCCCCAGCATTTT
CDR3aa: CAWSPIGAGSNQPQHF

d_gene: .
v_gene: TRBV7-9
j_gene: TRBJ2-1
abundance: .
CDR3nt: TGTGCCAGCAACCCAGGGGCGTTATCCCCCAATGAGCAGTTCTTC
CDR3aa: CASNPGALSPNEQFF

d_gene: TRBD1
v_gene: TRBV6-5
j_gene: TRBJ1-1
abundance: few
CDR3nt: TGTGCCAGCAGTTACGAGGGACAGGGAGGGAAAGCTTTCTTT
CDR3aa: CASSYEGQGGKAFF

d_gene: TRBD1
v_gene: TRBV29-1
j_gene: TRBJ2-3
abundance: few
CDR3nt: TGCAGCGCTCGCGGGGTGGTCAGGGGGCGCGTAGATACGCAGTATTTT
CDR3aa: CSARGVVRGRVDTQYF

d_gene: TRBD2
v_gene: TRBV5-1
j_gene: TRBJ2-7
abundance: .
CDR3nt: TGCGCCAGCAGCCATGGACTAGCCGACCTCTACGAGCAGTACTTC
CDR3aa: CASSHGLADLYEQYF

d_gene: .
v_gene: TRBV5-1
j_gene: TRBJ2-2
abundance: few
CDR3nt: TGCGCCAGCAGCTTGTCTAGCGCTTCCGGGGAGCTGTTTTTT
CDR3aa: CASSLSSASGELFF

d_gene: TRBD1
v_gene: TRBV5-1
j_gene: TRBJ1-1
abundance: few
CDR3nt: TGCGCCAGCAGCATGGGGACAGGCGGTGGCACTGAAGCTTTCTTT
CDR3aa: CASSMGTGGGTEAFF

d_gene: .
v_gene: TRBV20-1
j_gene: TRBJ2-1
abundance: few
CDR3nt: TGCAGTGCTTTGGACTTCAATGAGCAGTTCTTC
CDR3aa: CSALDFNEQFF

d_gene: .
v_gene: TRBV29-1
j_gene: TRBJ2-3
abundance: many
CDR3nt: TGCAGCGTTGTAGCGGGCACAGATACGCAGTATTTT
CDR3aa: CSVVAGTDTQYF

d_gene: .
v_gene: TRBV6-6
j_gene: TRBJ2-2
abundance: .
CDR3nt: TGTGCCAGCAGTTACTCGTCAGGGGACACCGGGGAGCTGTTTTTT
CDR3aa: CASSYSSGDTGELFF

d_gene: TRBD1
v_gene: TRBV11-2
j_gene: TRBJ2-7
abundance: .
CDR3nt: TGTGCCAGCAGCTGGATCTACCGGGACAGGGGCTCCTACGAGCAGTACTTC
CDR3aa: CASSWIYRDRGSYEQYF

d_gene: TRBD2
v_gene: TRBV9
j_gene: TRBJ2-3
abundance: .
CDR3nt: TGTGCCAGCAGCGTTGGACTAGTTCCAGATACGCAGTATTTT
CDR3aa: CASSVGLVPDTQYF

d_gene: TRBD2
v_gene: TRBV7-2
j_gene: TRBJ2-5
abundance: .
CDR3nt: TGTGCCAGCAGCCCACGGACTAGCGGGGGGCAGGAGACCCAGTACTTC
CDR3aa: CASSPRTSGGQETQYF

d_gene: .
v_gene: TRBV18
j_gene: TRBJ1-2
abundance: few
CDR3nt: TGTGCCAGCTCCCTAGACAGGAACTATGGCTACACCTTC
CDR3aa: CASSLDRNYGYTF

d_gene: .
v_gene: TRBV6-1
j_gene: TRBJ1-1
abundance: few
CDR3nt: TGTGCCAGCACCCTGACTGTGAACACTGAAGCTTTCTTT
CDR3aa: CASTLTVNTEAFF

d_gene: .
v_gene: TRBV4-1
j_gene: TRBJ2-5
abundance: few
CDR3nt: TGCGCCAGCAGCCCGCCGGGACATAGGGACCAAGAGACCCAGTACTTC
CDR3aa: CASSPPGHRDQETQYF

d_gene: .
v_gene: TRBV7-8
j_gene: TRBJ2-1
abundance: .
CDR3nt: TGTGCCAGCAGCCGAAGGGGGGGCGGGATGGCTTCCTACAATGAGCAGTTCTTC
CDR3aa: CASSRRGGGMASYNEQFF

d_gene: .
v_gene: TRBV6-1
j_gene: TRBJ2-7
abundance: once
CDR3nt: TGTGCCAGCAGAAGGACAGACAGCTCCTACGAGCAGTACTTC
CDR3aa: CASRRTDSSYEQYF

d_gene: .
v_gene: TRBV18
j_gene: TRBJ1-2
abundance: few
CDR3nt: TGTGCCAGCTCACCAAGCGGACGGATCAACTATGGCTACACCTTC
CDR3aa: CASSPSGRINYGYTF

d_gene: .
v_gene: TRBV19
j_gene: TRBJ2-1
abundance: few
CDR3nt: TGTGCCAGTAGTAAGGGGAGGAGCTCCTACAATGAGCAGTTCTTC
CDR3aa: CASSKGRSSYNEQFF

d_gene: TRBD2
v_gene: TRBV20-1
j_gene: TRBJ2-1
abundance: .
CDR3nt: TGCAGTGCTACTAGCGGCCATGAGCAGTTCTTC
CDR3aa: CSATSGHEQFF

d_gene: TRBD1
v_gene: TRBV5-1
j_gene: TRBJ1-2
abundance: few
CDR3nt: TGCGCCAGCAGCTTGGGGACCGGGACAGGGGACTATGGCTACACCTTC
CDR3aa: CASSLGTGTGDYGYTF